The clone carrying this T cell receptor (beta chain) has only a few counts. HTBI primers from iRepertoire and Arm-PCR of CDR3 regions yielded the TCR beta libraries. Via MiXCR, TCRdb re-called the multiplex PCR reads, giving one row per CDR3 protein. The table has about 620,000 distinct CDR3 sequences, 16% seen once. The time point: newly diagnosed GD, antithyroid drugs for less than 3 months. Extracted PBMC RNA gave rise to the TCR library. The data originate from a study of regulatory T cells in long-lasting Graves disease. The ends were cut back, 2 bases at V and 5 bases at J, with 15 bases in the middle. Germline V lookup: CDR1 GTSNPN, CDR2 SVGIG (reference sequence). CDR3 length: 14 amino acids. These records were also assigned to another study, of T cells in Graves' hyperthyroidism and ophthalmopathy.

This sequence joins TRBV30 and TRBJ1-1; D may be TRBD1 (6 bases). Specimen: peripheral blood mononuclear cells (PBMCs), collected at new diagnosis, from a patient treated with antithyroid drugs. This TCR derives from a woman in her 30s with Graves disease. CDR3 region: CAWSRISGETEAFF. CDR3 sequence (DNA): TGTGCCTGGAGTCGAATTTCAGGGGAAACTGAAGCTTTCTTT.